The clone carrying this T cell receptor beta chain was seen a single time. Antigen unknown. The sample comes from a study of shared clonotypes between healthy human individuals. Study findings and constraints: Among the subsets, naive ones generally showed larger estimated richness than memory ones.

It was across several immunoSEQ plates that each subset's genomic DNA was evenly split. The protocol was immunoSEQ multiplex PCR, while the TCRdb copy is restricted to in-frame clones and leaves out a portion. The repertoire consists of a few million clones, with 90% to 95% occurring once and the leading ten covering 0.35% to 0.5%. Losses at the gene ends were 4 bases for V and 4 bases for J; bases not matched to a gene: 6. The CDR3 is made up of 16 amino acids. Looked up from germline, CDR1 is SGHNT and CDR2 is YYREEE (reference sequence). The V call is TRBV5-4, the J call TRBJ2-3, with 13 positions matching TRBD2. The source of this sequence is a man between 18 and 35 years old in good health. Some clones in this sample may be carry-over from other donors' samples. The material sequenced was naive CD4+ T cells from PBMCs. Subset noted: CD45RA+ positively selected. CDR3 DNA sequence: TGTGCCAGCAGCCCCGGACTAGCGGGAGACGCAGATACGCAGTATTTT. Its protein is CASSPGLAGDADTQYF. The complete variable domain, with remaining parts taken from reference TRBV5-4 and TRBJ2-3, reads ETGVTQSPTHLIKTRGQQVTLRCSSQSGHNTVSWYQQALGQGPQFIFQYYREEENGRGNFPPRFSGLQFPNYSSELNVNALELDDSALYLCASSPGLAGDADTQYFGPGTRLTVL.